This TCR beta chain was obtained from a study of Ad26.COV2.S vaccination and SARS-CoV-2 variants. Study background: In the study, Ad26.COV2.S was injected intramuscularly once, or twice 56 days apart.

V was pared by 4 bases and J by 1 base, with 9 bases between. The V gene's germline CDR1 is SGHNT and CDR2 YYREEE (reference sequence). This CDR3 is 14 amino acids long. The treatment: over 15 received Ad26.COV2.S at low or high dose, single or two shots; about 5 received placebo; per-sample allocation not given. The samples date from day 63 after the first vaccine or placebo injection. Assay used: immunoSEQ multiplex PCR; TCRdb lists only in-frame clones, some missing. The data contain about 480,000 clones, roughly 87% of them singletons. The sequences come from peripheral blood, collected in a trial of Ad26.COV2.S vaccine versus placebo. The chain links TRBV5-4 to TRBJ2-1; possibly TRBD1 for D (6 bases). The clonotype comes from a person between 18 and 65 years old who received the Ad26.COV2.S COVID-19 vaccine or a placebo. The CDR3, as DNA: TGTGCCAGCAGCACAGGGAAATCCTACAATGAGCAGTTCTTC. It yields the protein CASSTGKSYNEQFF.